The 5 T cell receptor beta chains given below trace back to one sample, sequenced in a study of identical twins. TCRdb re-called the 5' RACE reads with MiXCR, one entry per CDR3 protein. The data contain 540,000 or so distinct CDR3 sequences, approximately 20% of them singletons. This sample was shared with a second study, whose subject was yellow fever vaccine responses in identical twins.

Material: CD4+ T cells sorted from blood. Receptors originate from a woman between 18 and 30 years old in good health.

The chain joins TRBV19 to TRBJ1-6; D perhaps matches TRBD1 (6 bases). Germline assignment: CDR1 LNHDA and CDR2 SQIVND (reference sequence). V lost 3 bases, J lost 8 bases, and 11 bases lay in between. This CDR3 contains 14 residues. The CDR3 here is CASSIQGRDSPLHF. The CDR3 DNA sequence: TGTGCCAGTAGTATTCAGGGGAGGGATTCACCCCTCCACTTT.

This clonotype was observed many times. The chain recombines TRBV29-1 with TRBJ1-1, with D possibly TRBD1 on 5 matching bases. The CDR3 is 13 residues long. V lost 3 bases and J lost 0, with 8 bases in between. Germline CDR1 is SQVTM and CDR2 is ANQGSEA. The CDR3 protein is CSVEGRLNTEAFF. In DNA, the CDR3 is TGCAGCGTTGAGGGACGCTTGAACACTGAAGCTTTCTTT. The complete variable domain, with remaining parts taken from reference TRBV29-1 and TRBJ1-1, reads SAVISQKPSRDICQRGTSLTIQCQVDSQVTMMFWYRQQPGQSLTLIATANQGSEATYESGFVIDKFPISRPNLTFSTLTVSNMSPEDSSIYLCSVEGRLNTEAFFGQGTRLTVV.

This sequence joins TRBV7-6 and TRBJ2-7; D tentatively reads TRBD1 or TRBD2 (5 bases each). This CDR3 has 15 residues. CDR1 SGHVS and CDR2 FNYEAQ come from the germline V gene. V was pared by 2 bases and J by 3 bases, with 14 bases between. CDR3 amino acids: CASSLRGDRDYEQYF. In DNA, the CDR3 is TGTGCCAGCAGCTTACGAGGGGACCGGGACTACGAGCAGTACTTC.

The chain has TRBV5-1 and TRBJ1-4, with 10 positions matching TRBD1. With V trimmed by 4 bases and J by 5 bases, 2 bases remained unmatched. This CDR3 has 14 residues. Germline values: CDR1 SGHRS, CDR2 YFSETQ. The CDR3 nucleotides are TGCGCCAGCAGCGTGGGACAGGGGAATGAAAAACTGTTTTTT. The encoded protein is CASSVGQGNEKLFF.

The chain employs TRBV3-1 and TRBJ2-5; D is perhaps TRBD1 (6 bases). V lost 1 base and J 1 base, leaving 10 bases between the germline ends. The CDR3 loop spans 15 amino acids. Germline lookup yields CDR1 LGHDT and CDR2 YNNKEL (reference sequence). For the CDR3, the DNA is TGTGCCAGCAGCCAAGGAGGGGGAGTCCAAGAGACCCAGTACTTC. It translates to CASSQGGGVQETQYF.